These 9 T cell receptor beta chains came from one sample sequenced in a study of PD-1 blockade in classical Hodgkin lymphoma. Patients all relapsed after autologous stem cell transplantation, and there was variation in brentuximab vedotin exposure. Profiling relied on immunoSEQ multiplex PCR, and the TCRdb table lists in-frame clones only, not all of them. This repertoire shows about 40,000 clones, over 55% found once; its top ten account for 2.5% to 3.5%. Sample: peripheral blood mononuclear cells (PBMCs), taken at baseline. Every receptor here comes from a human donor with classical Hodgkin lymphoma.

The V gene is TRBV6-6, the J gene TRBJ1-1, with D unclear. V lost 0 bases and J 4 bases, leaving 6 bases between the germline ends. The CDR3 has 13 amino acids. CDR1 is MNHNY and CDR2 is SVGAGI in the germline V gene (reference sequence). CDR3 sequence reads: CASSYSTSTEAFF. As DNA, the CDR3 is TGTGCCAGCAGTTACTCGACCAGCACTGAAGCTTTCTTT.

This clone has more than one count but fewer than ten. J is TRBJ2-4 and V is TRBV5-6; 11 bases are shared with TRBD1. The J segment lost 5 bases and the V segment lost 9 bases, leaving 4 bases of the junction unmatched. The CDR3 has 13 amino acids. Germline CDR1 is SGHDT and CDR2 is YYEEEE. CDR3 residues: CATKGQGENIQYF. In nucleotides, the CDR3 is TGTGCCACAAAGGGACAGGGGGAAAACATTCAGTACTTC.

The gene calls are TRBV7-6 and TRBJ2-7; 9 positions match TRBD2. The CDR3 is 13 residues long. The V and J ends lost 6 bases and 6 bases, in that order; junction bases with no gene match: 6. CDR1 is SGHVS, CDR2 FNYEAQ, per germline. CDR3 nucleotide sequence: TGTGCCAGCAGTTTTAGCGGGAGTCGCGAGCAGTACTTC. Amino acid sequence: CASSFSGSREQYF.

The chain recombines TRBV30 with TRBJ1-2, with D possibly matching TRBD1 (5 bases). The CDR3 covers 13 residues. Per the germline V gene, CDR1 is GTSNPN and CDR2 is SVGIG (reference sequence). V was shortened by 6 bases and J by 5 bases, with 16 bases between the two germline ends. For the CDR3, the DNA is TGTGCCTGCCAAGAACCGGGACGTTATGGCTACACCTTC. This translates into CACQEPGRYGYTF.

The V call is TRBV15, the J call TRBJ1-1; 8 nucleotides match TRBD1. The CDR3 length is 14 residues. CDR1 LNHNV and CDR2 YYDKDF come from the germline V gene (reference sequence). V was pared by 0 bases and J by 11 bases, with 8 bases of the junction left unmatched. This chain's CDR3 is CATSRDLDRVMAFF. The CDR3 coding sequence is TGTGCCACCAGCAGAGATTTGGACAGGGTGATGGCTTTCTTT.

The V call is TRBV10-3, the J call TRBJ2-1, with TRBD2 as a possible D gene (5 bases). Germline V gene sequence: CDR1 ENHRY, CDR2 SYGVKD. This CDR3 spans 17 amino acids. The V gene lost 2 bases and the J gene lost 10 bases, with 24 bases spanning the gap. In DNA, the CDR3 is TGTGCCATCAGTGAGCCGCAGTTGGCTAGCTGGATAGGGGAGCAGTTCTTC. Protein: CAISEPQLASWIGEQFF.

This rearrangement joins TRBV28 to TRBJ1-2; D is uncertain. There are 12 residues in the CDR3. Trimming stripped 6 bases from V and 4 bases from J, with 9 bases between. Germline CDR1 and CDR2: MDHEN and SYDVKM. CDR3 DNA sequence: TGTGCCAGCAGGACGTTTGGCTATGGCTACACCTTC. Its translation: CASRTFGYGYTF.

The chain uses TRBV4-3 and TRBJ2-1, with D unclear. Trimming left V 4 bases short and J 0 bases short, with 10 bases between. Germline CDR1 reads LGHNA; CDR2 reads YSLEER. The CDR3 runs to 15 residues. The CDR3 DNA follows: TGCGCCAGCAGCCCAAACCCCAACTCCTACAATGAGCAGTTCTTC. It translates to CASSPNPNSYNEQFF.

This clone was detected a few times. The chain joins TRBV11-3 to TRBJ2-1; perhaps D is TRBD1 or TRBD2 (6 bases each). V was cut by 5 bases and J by 8 bases, with 16 bases left in between. Germline CDR1 SGHNT, CDR2 YENEEA. This CDR3 contains 14 residues. The CDR3 here is CASSPPGGEDEQFF. The CDR3 coding sequence is TGTGCCAGCAGCCCCCCCGGGGGCGAGGATGAGCAGTTCTTC.